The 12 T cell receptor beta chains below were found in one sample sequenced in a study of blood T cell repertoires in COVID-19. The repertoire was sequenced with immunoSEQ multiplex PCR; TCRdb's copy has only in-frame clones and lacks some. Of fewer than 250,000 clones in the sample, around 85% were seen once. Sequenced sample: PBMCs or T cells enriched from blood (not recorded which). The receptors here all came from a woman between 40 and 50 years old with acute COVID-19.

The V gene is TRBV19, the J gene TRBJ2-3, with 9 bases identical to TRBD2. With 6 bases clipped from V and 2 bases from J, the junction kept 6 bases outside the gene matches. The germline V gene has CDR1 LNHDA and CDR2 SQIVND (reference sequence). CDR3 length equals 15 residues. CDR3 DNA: TGTGCCAGTAGCCCACTAGCGGGCCTCACAGATACGCAGTATTTT. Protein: CASSPLAGLTDTQYF.

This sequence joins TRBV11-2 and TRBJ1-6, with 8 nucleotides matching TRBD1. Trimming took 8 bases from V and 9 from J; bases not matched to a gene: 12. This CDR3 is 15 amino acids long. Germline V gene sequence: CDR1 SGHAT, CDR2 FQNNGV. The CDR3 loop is CASSTGTGDGSPLHF. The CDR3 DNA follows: TGTGCCAGCTCGACCGGGACAGGAGATGGTTCACCCCTCCACTTT.

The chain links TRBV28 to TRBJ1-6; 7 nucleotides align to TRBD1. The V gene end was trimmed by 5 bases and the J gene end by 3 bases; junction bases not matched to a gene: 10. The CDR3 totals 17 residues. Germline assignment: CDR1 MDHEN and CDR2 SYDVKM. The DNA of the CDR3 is TGTGCCAGCAGTACCTCCGGGACAGCTAACTATAATTCACCCCTCCACTTT. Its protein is CASSTSGTANYNSPLHF.

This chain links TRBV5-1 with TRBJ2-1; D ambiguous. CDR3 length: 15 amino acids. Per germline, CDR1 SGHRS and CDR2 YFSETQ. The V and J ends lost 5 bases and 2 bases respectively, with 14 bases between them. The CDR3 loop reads CASSESPQAYNEQFF. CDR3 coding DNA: TGCGCCAGCAGTGAATCTCCGCAGGCCTACAATGAGCAGTTCTTC. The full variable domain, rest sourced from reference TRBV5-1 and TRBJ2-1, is KAGVTQTPRYLIKTRGQQVTLSCSPISGHRSVSWYQQTPGQGLQFLFEYFSETQRNKGNFPGRFSGRQFSNSRSEMNVSTLELGDSALYLCASSESPQAYNEQFFGPGTRLTVL.

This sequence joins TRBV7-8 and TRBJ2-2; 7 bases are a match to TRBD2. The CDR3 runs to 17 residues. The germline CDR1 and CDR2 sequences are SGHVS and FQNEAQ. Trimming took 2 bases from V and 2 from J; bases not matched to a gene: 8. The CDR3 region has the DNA TGTGCCAGCAGCTTAAGAGGCGGGAGCGTCAACACCGGGGAGCTGTTTTTT. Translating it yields CASSLRGGSVNTGELFF.

CDR3 nucleotides: TGTGCCAGCAGCTCCGGCGGACGGGGGGCGAAGGCTGAAGCTTTCTTT. Its translation: CASSSGGRGAKAEAFF. The J gene is TRBJ1-1, the V gene TRBV14; the D gene is possibly TRBD1 (6 bases). The CDR3 has 16 residues. Germline assignment: CDR1 SGHDN and CDR2 FVKESK. V shed 5 bases and J shed 6 bases, with 22 bases lying between them.

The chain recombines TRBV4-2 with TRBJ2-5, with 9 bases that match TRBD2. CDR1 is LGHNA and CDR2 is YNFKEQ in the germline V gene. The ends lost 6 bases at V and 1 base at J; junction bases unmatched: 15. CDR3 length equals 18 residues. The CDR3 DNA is TGTGCCAGCAGACCTTCGGCTAGCGGGACCGGAGCCCAAGAGACCCAGTACTTC. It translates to CASRPSASGTGAQETQYF.

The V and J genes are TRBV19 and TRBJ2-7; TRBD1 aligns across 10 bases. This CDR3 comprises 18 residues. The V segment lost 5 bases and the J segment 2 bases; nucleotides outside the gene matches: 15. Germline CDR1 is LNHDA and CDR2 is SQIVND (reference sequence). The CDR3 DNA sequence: TGTGCCAGTAGTGTACGAGGACAGGGGGGAGAAAAAGCCTACGAGCAGTACTTC. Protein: CASSVRGQGGEKAYEQYF.

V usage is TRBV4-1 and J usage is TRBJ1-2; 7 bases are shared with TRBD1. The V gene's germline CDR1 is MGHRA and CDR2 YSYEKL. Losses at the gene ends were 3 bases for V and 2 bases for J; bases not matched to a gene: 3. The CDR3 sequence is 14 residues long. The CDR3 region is CASSQQGQNYGYTF. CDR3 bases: TGCGCCAGCAGCCAGCAGGGACAGAACTATGGCTACACCTTC.

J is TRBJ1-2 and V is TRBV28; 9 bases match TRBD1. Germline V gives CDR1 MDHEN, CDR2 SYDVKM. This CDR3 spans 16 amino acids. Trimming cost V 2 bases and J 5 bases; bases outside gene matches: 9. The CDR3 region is CASSLGGQGRVYGYTF. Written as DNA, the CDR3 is TGTGCCAGCAGTTTAGGGGGACAGGGAAGGGTTTATGGCTACACCTTC.

The CDR3 loop is CASSYILAGVTDTQYF. The CDR3 DNA reads TGTGCCAGCAGCTACATACTAGCGGGAGTTACAGATACGCAGTATTTT. The V and J genes are TRBV3-1 (or the pseudogene TRBV3-2) and TRBJ2-3; 11 bases fit TRBD2. CDR1 is LGHDT, CDR2 YNNKEL, per germline (reference sequence). The CDR3 contains 16 residues. The V gene end was trimmed by 5 bases and the J gene end by 3 bases; junction bases not matched to a gene: 7.

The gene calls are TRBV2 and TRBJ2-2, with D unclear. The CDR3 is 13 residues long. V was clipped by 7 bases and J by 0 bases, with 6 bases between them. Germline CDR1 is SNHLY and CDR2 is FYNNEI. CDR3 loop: CASTKTNTGELFF. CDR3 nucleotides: TGTGCCAGCACTAAGACGAACACCGGGGAGCTGTTTTTT. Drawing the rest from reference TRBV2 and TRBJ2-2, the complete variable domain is EPEVTQTPSHQVTQMGQEVILRCVPISNHLYFYWYRQILGQKVEFLVSFYNNEISEKSEIFDDQFSVERPDGSNFTLKIRSTKLEDSAMYFCASTKTNTGELFFGEGSRLTVL.